Shown below are 20 T cell receptor beta chains from a single sample sequenced in a study of blood T cell repertoires in COVID-19. Libraries were prepared by immunoSEQ multiplex PCR; TCRdb keeps only in-frame clonotypes and omits some of them. The sample contains around 140,000 clones, approximately 79% of which appear only once. Sequenced sample: PBMCs or T cells enriched from blood (not recorded which). These receptors originate from a man between 40 and 49 years old with acute COVID-19.

This clone showed up just a few times. The V and J genes are TRBV10-3 and TRBJ1-1; TRBD1 matches 10 bases. The trim removed 6 bases at V and 5 bases at J, leaving 6 bases unmatched. This CDR3 comprises 14 residues. Germline CDR1 reads ENHRY; CDR2 reads SYGVKD. In DNA form, the CDR3 reads TGTGCCATCAGGGAGGGACAGGGGAGTACTGAAGCTTTCTTT. Its protein is CAIREGQGSTEAFF.

The chain combines TRBV5-1 with TRBJ1-1; TRBD1 matches 11 bases. The CDR3 extends over 14 amino acids. J was trimmed by 5 bases and V by 4 bases; bases with no gene match: 4. Germline values: CDR1 SGHRS, CDR2 YFSETQ. The CDR3 region has the DNA TGCGCCAGCAGCCGGGACAGGGGGAGTACTGAAGCTTTCTTT. Its protein is CASSRDRGSTEAFF.

This rearrangement joins TRBV5-6 to TRBJ2-7; D is unresolved. CDR1 and CDR2 (germline): SGHDT, YYEEEE. The ends were cut back, 2 bases at V and 7 bases at J, with 10 bases in the middle. CDR3 length equals 12 residues. CDR3 DNA: TGTGCCAGCAGCTTCTTAGCCTTGGAGCAGTACTTC. The encoded protein is CASSFLALEQYF.

This clone was seen only a few times. This chain links TRBV28 with TRBJ1-2, with D uncertain. V lost 5 bases, J lost 3 bases, and 4 bases lay in between. The germline V gene has CDR1 MDHEN and CDR2 SYDVKM. This CDR3 spans 11 amino acids. The CDR3 loop reads CASSPDYGYTF. The DNA of the CDR3 is TGTGCCAGCAGTCCGGACTATGGCTACACCTTC.

The genes are TRBV13 and TRBJ1-5; D is unclear. This CDR3 has 19 residues. Germline V lookup: CDR1 PRHDT, CDR2 FYEKMQ (reference sequence). The V gene lost 0 bases and the J gene lost 2 bases, with 20 bases spanning the gap. The CDR3 is CASSLGRINKPLRNQPQHF. In nucleotides, the CDR3 is TGTGCCAGCAGCTTAGGCAGGATAAATAAACCCCTGCGCAATCAGCCCCAGCATTTT.

The chain links TRBV6-5 to TRBJ1-2, with unresolved D. The length of the CDR3 is 12 residues. The germline gives CDR1 MNHEY, CDR2 SVGAGI. With 4 bases removed from V and 7 bases from J, the gap between germline ends came to 10 bases. The CDR3 loop reads CASSSFESGYTF. In DNA form, the CDR3 reads TGTGCCAGCAGTTCCTTTGAGAGTGGCTACACCTTC.

The chain uses TRBV6-5 and TRBJ2-7; no clear D. V dropped 0 bases and J dropped 3 bases, with 12 bases sitting between them. Germline V lookup: CDR1 MNHEY, CDR2 SVGAGI. The CDR3 is 15 amino acids. CDR3 sequence: CASSYSRDSFYEQYF. CDR3 DNA sequence: TGTGCCAGCAGTTACTCGCGCGACTCGTTCTACGAGCAGTACTTC.

V and J are TRBV18 and TRBJ2-3; TRBD2 aligns across 10 bases. This CDR3 spans 16 amino acids. CDR1 and CDR2 from the germline V gene are KGHSH and LQKENI. After removal of 3 bases from V and 3 bases from J, the junction contained 6 bases not matched to a gene. This chain's CDR3 is CASSPQAGGQTDTQYF. The DNA for the CDR3 is TGTGCCAGCTCACCCCAAGCGGGGGGGCAAACAGATACGCAGTATTTT.

This sequence joins TRBV5-1 and TRBJ1-2; 10 bases match TRBD1. Trimming removed 4 bases from V and 6 bases from J; junction bases left unmatched: 15. The CDR3 has 17 residues. The germline gives CDR1 SGHRS, CDR2 YFSETQ. This CDR3 reads CASSAFPGQGPADGYTF. For the CDR3, the DNA is TGCGCCAGCAGCGCCTTTCCGGGACAGGGGCCGGCGGATGGCTACACCTTC. The variable domain in full, with the rest retrieved from reference TRBV5-1 and TRBJ1-2, is KAGVTQTPRYLIKTRGQQVTLSCSPISGHRSVSWYQQTPGQGLQFLFEYFSETQRNKGNFPGRFSGRQFSNSRSEMNVSTLELGDSALYLCASSAFPGQGPADGYTFGSGTRLTVV.

This clone was counted a single time. This rearrangement joins TRBV29-1 to TRBJ1-1, with D possibly being TRBD1 (5 bases). CDR3 length equals 12 residues. Germline lookup yields CDR1 SQVTM and CDR2 ANQGSEA. V was pared by 3 bases and J by 3 bases, with 8 bases between. CDR3 loop: CSVETQDTEAFF. The CDR3 DNA reads as TGCAGCGTTGAGACACAGGACACTGAAGCTTTCTTT.

The chain joins TRBV2 to TRBJ1-1; TRBD1 aligns across 7 bases. V trimming: 4 bases; J trimming: 5 bases; junction bases outside the gene matches: 10. CDR1 SNHLY and CDR2 FYNNEI come from the germline V gene. The CDR3 totals 15 residues. DNA of the CDR3: TGTGCCAGCAGTGGACGGGACAGTGTAGGAACTGAAGCTTTCTTT. It specifies CASSGRDSVGTEAFF.

In its sample, this clone was seen a few times. This rearrangement joins TRBV5-4 to TRBJ1-6; 11 bases are shared with TRBD1. Trimming removed 4 bases from V and 10 bases from J; junction bases left unmatched: 7. CDR1 SGHNT and CDR2 YYREEE come from the germline V gene (reference sequence). The CDR3 length is 15 residues. CDR3 loop: CASSPDRGQGSPLHF. CDR3 DNA: TGTGCCAGCAGCCCGGACAGGGGGCAGGGATCACCCCTCCACTTT. The full variable domain, with the rest looked up from reference TRBV5-4 and TRBJ1-6, is ETGVTQSPTHLIKTRGQQVTLRCSSQSGHNTVSWYQQALGQGPQFIFQYYREEENGRGNFPPRFSGLQFPNYSSELNVNALELDDSALYLCASSPDRGQGSPLHFGNGTRLTVT.

The rearrangement joins TRBV28 to TRBJ2-3; unclear D gene. The CDR3 is made up of 15 amino acids. CDR1 and CDR2 from the germline V gene are MDHEN and SYDVKM. Between the trimmed V and J ends, which lost 1 base and 2 bases, there was a span of 10 bases. CDR3 amino acids: CASSLSRFPTDTQYF. CDR3 nucleotide sequence: TGTGCCAGCAGTTTATCGCGGTTTCCCACAGATACGCAGTATTTT.

The CDR3 here is CARSLEEGQGKTEAFF. The CDR3, as DNA: TGTGCCAGAAGCTTAGAAGAGGGACAGGGGAAGACTGAAGCTTTCTTT. This rearrangement joins TRBV7-5 to TRBJ1-1; no DNA check was done on the table's D call, TRBD1. TRBV7-5 is given as a pseudogene. This CDR3 region has 16 residues.

The V and J genes are TRBV14 and TRBJ2-5, with 7 nucleotides matching TRBD1. Germline CDR1 and CDR2: SGHDN and FVKESK. The V gene end was trimmed by 1 base and the J gene end by 5 bases; junction bases not matched to a gene: 10. This CDR3 spans 16 amino acids. CDR3 residues: CASSQARGGAGETQYF. The CDR3, as DNA: TGTGCCAGCAGCCAAGCAAGAGGGGGCGCCGGGGAGACCCAGTACTTC. Variable domain in full (rest from reference TRBV14 and TRBJ2-5): EAGVTQFPSHSVIEKGQTVTLRCDPISGHDNLYWYRRVMGKEIKFLLHFVKESKQDESGMPNNRFLAERTGGTYSTLKVQPAELEDSGVYFCASSQARGGAGETQYFGPGTRLLVL.

J is TRBJ1-2 and V is TRBV9, with 10 positions matching TRBD1. After removal of 0 bases from V and 7 bases from J, the junction contained 6 bases not matched to a gene. Germline CDR1 reads SGDLS; CDR2 reads YYNGEE. The CDR3 has 15 amino acids. CDR3 sequence: CASSVDGQGVSGYTF. The CDR3 DNA sequence: TGTGCCAGCAGCGTAGACGGACAGGGGGTCTCTGGCTACACCTTC. Full variable domain (missing parts from reference TRBV9 and TRBJ1-2): DSGVTQTPKHLITATGQRVTLRCSPRSGDLSVYWYQQSLDQGLQFLIQYYNGEERAKGNILERFSAQQFPDLHSELNLSSLELGDSALYFCASSVDGQGVSGYTFGSGTRLTVV.

This chain connects TRBV7-2 to TRBJ2-1; tentatively, D is TRBD1 (6 bases). The CDR3 length is 14 residues. V dropped 0 bases and J dropped 12 bases, with 15 bases sitting between them. The germline gives CDR1 SGHTA, CDR2 FQGNSA. Here the CDR3 reads CASSLAGTSRVQFF. DNA for the CDR3: TGTGCCAGCAGCTTAGCCGGGACATCAAGAGTGCAGTTCTTC. The full variable domain, with the rest looked up from reference TRBV7-2 and TRBJ2-1, is GAGVSQSPSNKVTEKGKDVELRCDPISGHTALYWYRQSLGQGLEFLIYFQGNSAPDKSGLPSDRFSAERTGGSVSTLTIQRTQQEDSAVYLCASSLAGTSRVQFFGPGTRLTVL.

The chain carries TRBV6-5 and TRBJ1-2; 7 nucleotides match TRBD1. CDR3 size: 15 residues. J gave up 5 bases and V 6 bases, and 12 bases lay outside the gene matches. The germline gives CDR1 MNHEY, CDR2 SVGAGI. The CDR3 DNA is TGTGCCAGCAGATCTGGACGCAGGGGGGTATATGGCTACACCTTC. This translates into CASRSGRRGVYGYTF.

The rearrangement uses TRBV28 and TRBJ1-2; 9 bases are shared with TRBD1. This CDR3 is 14 amino acids long. J gave up 4 bases and V 3 bases, and 3 bases lay outside the gene matches. Germline V gene data show CDR1 as MDHEN and CDR2 as SYDVKM. CDR3 sequence (DNA): TGTGCCAGCAGTTTCGGGACAGGGTTCTATGGCTACACCTTC. Translated: CASSFGTGFYGYTF.

This sequence joins TRBV3-1 (or the pseudogene TRBV3-2) and TRBJ2-3, with a possible D match to TRBD2 (5 bases). The CDR3 is 14 residues long. Germline-derived CDR1 and CDR2 are LGHDT and YNNKEL (reference sequence). V lost 4 bases, J lost 2 bases, and 10 bases lay in between. Here the CDR3 DNA reads TGTGCCAGCAGCCGTGGTAGCGACACAGATACGCAGTATTTT. Translating it yields CASSRGSDTDTQYF.